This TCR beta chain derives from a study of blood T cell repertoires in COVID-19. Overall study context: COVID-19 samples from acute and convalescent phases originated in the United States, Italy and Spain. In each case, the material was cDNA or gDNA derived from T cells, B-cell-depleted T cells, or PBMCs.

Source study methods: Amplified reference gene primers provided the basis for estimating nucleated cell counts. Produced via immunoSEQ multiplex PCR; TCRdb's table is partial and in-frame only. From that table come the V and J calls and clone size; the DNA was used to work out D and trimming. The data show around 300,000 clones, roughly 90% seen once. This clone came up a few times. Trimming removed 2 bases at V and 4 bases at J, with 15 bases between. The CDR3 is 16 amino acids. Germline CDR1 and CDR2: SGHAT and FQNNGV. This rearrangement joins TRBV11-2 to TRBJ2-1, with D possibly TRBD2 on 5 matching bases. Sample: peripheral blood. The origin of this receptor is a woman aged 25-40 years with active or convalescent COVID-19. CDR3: CASSLSSRRGYNEQFF. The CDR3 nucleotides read TGTGCCAGCAGCTTAAGTTCCCGCCGGGGATACAATGAGCAGTTCTTC.